One sample yielded the 11 T cell receptor beta chains listed below, sequenced in a study of CD8 T cells in ankylosing spondylitis. Findings and limits, study-wide: A TCR beta motif of eight or nine highly homologous variants seemed to mark ankylosing spondylitis blood.

MiXCR was run by TCRdb on the 5' RACE reads, yielding one entry per CDR3 protein. The sample carries 390,000 or so distinct CDR3 sequences, about 20% recorded once. These receptors lack a known antigen. The sample consisted of blood, either unsorted or a sorted T cell fraction (not recorded which). These TCRs come from a male donor with ankylosing spondylitis.

The chain employs TRBV12-3 or TRBV12-4 and TRBJ2-3; no clear D. There are 11 residues in the CDR3. V dropped 7 bases and J dropped 6 bases, with 8 bases sitting between them. CDR3 in amino acids: CASTRMDTQYF. CDR3 coding DNA: TGTGCCAGCACCCGGATGGATACGCAGTATTTT.

The V and J genes are TRBV11-2 and TRBJ2-1, with 8 bases aligning to TRBD2. With 4 bases clipped from V and 0 bases from J, the junction kept 8 bases outside the gene matches. Per germline, CDR1 SGHAT and CDR2 FQNNGV. There are 17 residues in the CDR3. CDR3 in DNA: TGTGCCAGCAGCTACCGCGGGAGCGGGAGCTCCTACAATGAGCAGTTCTTC. Translated: CASSYRGSGSSYNEQFF.

V usage is TRBV20-1 and J usage is TRBJ2-7, with 10 nucleotides matching TRBD2. CDR3 length: 15 residues. The germline V gene encodes CDR1 DFQATT and CDR2 SNEGSKA (reference sequence). Germline trimming cut 6 bases from V and 2 bases from J; bases unmatched to any gene: 10. CDR3 loop: CSAWTSGQHTYEQYF. The CDR3 nucleotides read TGCAGTGCCTGGACTAGCGGACAACATACCTACGAGCAGTACTTC.

This chain links TRBV5-1 with TRBJ2-1; 16 bases are a match to TRBD2. Trimming at V came to 6 bases and at J to 1 base, leaving 7 bases not matched to a gene. Germline V gene data show CDR1 as SGHRS and CDR2 as YFSETQ. The CDR3 is made up of 18 amino acids. CDR3 sequence: CASIEGLAGGLSYNEQFF. In nucleotides, the CDR3 is TGCGCCAGCATTGAGGGACTAGCGGGAGGGCTGTCCTACAATGAGCAGTTCTTC.

This clonotype was counted a few times. As DNA, the CDR3 is TGTGCCAGTACTCCCCAGTACAGCGCCATTGGGGATGGCTACACCTTC. Translated, it gives CASTPQYSAIGDGYTF. This chain uses TRBV19 with TRBJ1-2; D gene unclear. The CDR3 sequence is 16 residues long. V was cut by 7 bases and J by 6 bases, with 24 bases left in between. The germline CDR1 and CDR2 sequences are LNHDA and SQIVND (reference sequence).

The genes are TRBV5-1 and TRBJ2-3; D is possibly TRBD2 (6 bases). Germline CDR1 and CDR2: SGHRS and YFSETQ. The CDR3 totals 16 residues. V shed 4 bases and J shed 2 bases, with 17 bases lying between them. The CDR3 nucleotides read TGCGCCAGCAGCCCTAGACTAGTTGGCCCCACAGATACGCAGTATTTT. It specifies CASSPRLVGPTDTQYF.

In this sample, this clonotype turned up a few times. The gene calls are TRBV10-3 and TRBJ2-3, with 10 bases fitting TRBD2. Trimming cost V 5 bases and J 2 bases; bases outside gene matches: 7. Germline V gene lookup returns CDR1 ENHRY and CDR2 SYGVKD. The CDR3 consists of 16 residues. CDR3 nucleotides: TGTGCCATCAGTAGGGACGGGACTAGCGACACAGATACGCAGTATTTT. Translating gives CAISRDGTSDTDTQYF.

This clonotype was recorded a few times. The V gene is TRBV6-2 or TRBV6-3, the J gene TRBJ2-7; 9 bases are shared with TRBD1. Looked up from germline, CDR1 is MNHEY and CDR2 is SVGEGT. With V trimmed by 6 bases and J by 5 bases, 14 bases remained unmatched. The CDR3 length is 16 residues. This CDR3 reads CASSYGGTGRRHEQYF. DNA of the CDR3: TGTGCCAGCAGCTATGGTGGGACAGGGCGCAGGCACGAGCAGTACTTC.

The rearrangement joins TRBV7-3 to TRBJ2-5, with D perhaps assigned TRBD1 or TRBD2 (5 bases each). This CDR3 is built from 15 residues. V shed 4 bases and J shed 2 bases, with 14 bases lying between them. CDR1 is SGHTA, CDR2 FQGTGA, per germline. CDR3 residues: CASSSTGTWQETQYF. In nucleotides, the CDR3 is TGTGCCAGCAGCTCAACGGGGACGTGGCAAGAGACCCAGTACTTC.

The CDR3 DNA is TGTGCCAGCAGTCCGTGGACTAGCGGGACTGGGACCCAGTACTTC. Translating gives CASSPWTSGTGTQYF. V usage is TRBV28 and J usage is TRBJ2-5, with 12 bases that match TRBD2. The J segment lost 7 bases and the V segment lost 5 bases, leaving 8 bases of the junction unmatched. Germline loops: CDR1 MDHEN, CDR2 SYDVKM. This CDR3 has 15 amino acids.

The rearrangement links TRBV29-1 to TRBJ1-1; TRBD1 matches at 7 bases. Trimming took 6 bases from V and 8 from J; bases not matched to a gene: 12. The CDR3 contains 13 residues. The germline V gene encodes CDR1 SQVTM and CDR2 ANQGSEA. This CDR3 is CSVESNRGREAFF. CDR3 nucleotides: TGCAGCGTCGAGAGTAACAGGGGCCGAGAAGCTTTCTTT.